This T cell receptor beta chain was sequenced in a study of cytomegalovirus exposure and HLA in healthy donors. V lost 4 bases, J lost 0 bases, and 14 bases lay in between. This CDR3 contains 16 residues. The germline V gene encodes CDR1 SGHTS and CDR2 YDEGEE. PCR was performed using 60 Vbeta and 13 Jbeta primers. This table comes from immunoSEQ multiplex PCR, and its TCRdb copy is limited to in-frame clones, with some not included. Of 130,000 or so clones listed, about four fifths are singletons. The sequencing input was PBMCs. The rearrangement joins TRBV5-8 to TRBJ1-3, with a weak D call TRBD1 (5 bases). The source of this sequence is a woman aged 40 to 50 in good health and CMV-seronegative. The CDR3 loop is CASSTQAPGSGNTIYF. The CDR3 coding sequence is TGTGCCAGCAGCACACAGGCTCCGGGCTCTGGAAACACCATATATTTT.